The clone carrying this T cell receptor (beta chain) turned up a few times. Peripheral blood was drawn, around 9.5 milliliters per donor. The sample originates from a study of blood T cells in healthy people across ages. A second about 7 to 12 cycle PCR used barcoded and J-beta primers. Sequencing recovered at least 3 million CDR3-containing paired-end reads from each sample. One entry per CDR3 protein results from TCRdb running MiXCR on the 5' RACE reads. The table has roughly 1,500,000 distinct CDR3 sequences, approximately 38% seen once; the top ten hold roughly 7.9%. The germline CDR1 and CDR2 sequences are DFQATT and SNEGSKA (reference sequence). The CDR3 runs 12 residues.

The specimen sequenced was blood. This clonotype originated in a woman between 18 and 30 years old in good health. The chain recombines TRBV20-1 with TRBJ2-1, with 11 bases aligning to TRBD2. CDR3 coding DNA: TGCAGCTTAGCGGGGGGGTACAATGAGCAGTTCTTC. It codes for CSLAGGYNEQFF.